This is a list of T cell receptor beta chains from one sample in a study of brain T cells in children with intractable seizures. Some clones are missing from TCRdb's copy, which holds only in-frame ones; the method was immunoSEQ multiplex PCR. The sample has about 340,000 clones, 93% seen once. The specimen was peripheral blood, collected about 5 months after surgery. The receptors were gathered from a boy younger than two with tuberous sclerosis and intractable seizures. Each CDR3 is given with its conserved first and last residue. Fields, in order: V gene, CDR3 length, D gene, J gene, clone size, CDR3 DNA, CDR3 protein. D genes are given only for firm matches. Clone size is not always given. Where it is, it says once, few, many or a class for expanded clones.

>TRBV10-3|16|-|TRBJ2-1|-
TGTGCCATCAGTGAGTCGTTGGGGCCTACCTACAATGAGCAGTTCTTC
CAISESLGPTYNEQFF
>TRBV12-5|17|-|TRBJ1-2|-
TGTGCTAGTGGTTTGGCGACCACCGGGACGGCCTACTATGGCTACACCTTC
CASGLATTGTAYYGYTF
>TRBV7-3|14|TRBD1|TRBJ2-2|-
TGTGCCAGCAGCTCAGCAGGGGGCGGCGGGGAGCTGTTTTTT
CASSSAGGGGELFF
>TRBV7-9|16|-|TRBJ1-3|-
TGTGCCAGCAGCTTAGGAGGGGCCAGACCTGGAAACACCATATATTTT
CASSLGGARPGNTIYF
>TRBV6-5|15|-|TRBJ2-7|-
TGTGCCAGCAGTTACTCGGGGGGGCCCCGTTACGAGCAGTACTTC
CASSYSGGPRYEQYF
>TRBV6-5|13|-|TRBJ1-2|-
TGTGCCAGCAGTTACGACGGGATCCATGGCTACACCTTC
CASSYDGIHGYTF
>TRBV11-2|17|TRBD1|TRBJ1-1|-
TGTGCCAGCAGCTTAGATGATAGGGCAGGGGGAATCTCTGAAGCTTTCTTT
CASSLDDRAGGISEAFF
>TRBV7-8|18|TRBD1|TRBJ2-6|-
TGTGCCAGCAGCTTAGGACAGGGGAGGTACTCTGGGGCCAACGTCCTGACTTTC
CASSLGQGRYSGANVLTF
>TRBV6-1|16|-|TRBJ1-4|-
TGTGCCAGCAGTGAAGTAAGGTTGAGGGCCCGGGAAAAACTGTTTTTT
CASSEVRLRAREKLFF
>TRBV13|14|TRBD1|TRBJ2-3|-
TGTGCCAGCAGCCCTGGGCCAGGGGGAGATACGCAGTATTTT
CASSPGPGGDTQYF
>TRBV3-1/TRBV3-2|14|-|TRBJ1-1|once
TGTGCCAGCAGCCCAGGGGACCCGAACACTGAAGCTTTCTTT
CASSPGDPNTEAFF
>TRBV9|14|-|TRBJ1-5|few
TGTGCCAGCAGCGACGGGACGGGCAATCAGCCCCAGCATTTT
CASSDGTGNQPQHF
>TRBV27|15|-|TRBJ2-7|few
TGTGCCAGCAGTTTGGGGCAGAATGGGGTCTACGAGCAGTACTTC
CASSLGQNGVYEQYF
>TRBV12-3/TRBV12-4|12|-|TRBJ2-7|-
TGTGCCAGCAGTTTAGAAGACCAGGGGAAGTACTTC
CASSLEDQGKYF
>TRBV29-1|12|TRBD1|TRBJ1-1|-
TGCAGCGACATGACAGGGTCCACTGAAGCTTTCTTT
CSDMTGSTEAFF
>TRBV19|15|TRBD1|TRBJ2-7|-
TGTGCCAGTAGTTTGGAGACAGGGCCTTCCTACGAGCAGTACTTC
CASSLETGPSYEQYF
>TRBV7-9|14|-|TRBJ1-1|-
TGTGCCAGCAGCTTCGGCGGGTTGAACACTGAAGCTTTCTTT
CASSFGGLNTEAFF
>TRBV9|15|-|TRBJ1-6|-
TGTGCCAGCAGCGTAGAAGGGAACCTCAATTCACCCCTCCACTTT
CASSVEGNLNSPLHF
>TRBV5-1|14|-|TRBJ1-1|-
TGCGCCAGCAGCGGGGACTGGGACAACACTGAAGCTTTCTTT
CASSGDWDNTEAFF
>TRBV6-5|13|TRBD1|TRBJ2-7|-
TGTGCCAGCAGTCCCAAACAGGGGTACGAGCAGTACTTC
CASSPKQGYEQYF
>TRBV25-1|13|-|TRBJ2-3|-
TGTGCCAGCAGTTACCCGGGAATAGATACGCAGTATTTT
CASSYPGIDTQYF
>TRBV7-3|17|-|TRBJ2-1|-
TGTGCCAGCAGCCCCACCCGGGTGACGGGGTCCTACAATGAGCAGTTCTTC
CASSPTRVTGSYNEQFF
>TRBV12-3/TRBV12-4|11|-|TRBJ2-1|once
TGTGCCAGCAGCGGTTACAATGAGCAGTTCTTC
CASSGYNEQFF
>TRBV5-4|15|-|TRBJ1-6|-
TGTGCCAGCAGCCTACTGGGGGGGCAGGCTTCACCCCTCCACTTT
CASSLLGGQASPLHF
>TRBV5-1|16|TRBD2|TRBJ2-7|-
TGCGCCAGCAGCGCGAGGACTAGCGGGGGGGCTCACGAGCAGTACTTC
CASSARTSGGAHEQYF
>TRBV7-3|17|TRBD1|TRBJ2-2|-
TGTGCCAGCAGCCCCCTCCGGACAGGTGCGAACACCGGGGAGCTGTTTTTT
CASSPLRTGANTGELFF
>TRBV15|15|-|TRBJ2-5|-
TGTGCCACCAGCCGAGGGGTGAGGGGTCAAGAGACCCAGTACTTC
CATSRGVRGQETQYF
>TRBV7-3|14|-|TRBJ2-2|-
TGTGCCAGCAGTTACGACGTGAACACCGGGGAGCTGTTTTTT
CASSYDVNTGELFF
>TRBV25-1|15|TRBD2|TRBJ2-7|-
TGTGCCAGCAGACCCCCGCGAGCGGGGGCATACGAGCAGTACTTC
CASRPPRAGAYEQYF
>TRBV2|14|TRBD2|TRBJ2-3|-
TGTGCCAAGGGAGGGCGGAAAAGCACAGATACGCAGTATTTT
CAKGGRKSTDTQYF
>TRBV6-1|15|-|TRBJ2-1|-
TGTGCCAGCAGTGAACCCGGGAGCTCCTACAATGAGCAGTTCTTC
CASSEPGSSYNEQFF
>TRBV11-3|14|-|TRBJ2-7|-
TGTGCCAGCAGCGACAAGCGGGCTAACTACGAGCAGTACTTC
CASSDKRANYEQYF
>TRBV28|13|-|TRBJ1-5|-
TGTGCCAGCAGCAATCCCGAGGGTCAGCCCCAGCATTTT
CASSNPEGQPQHF
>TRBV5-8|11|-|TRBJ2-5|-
TGTGCCAGCAGCTTGGAGGAGACCCAGTACTTC
CASSLEETQYF
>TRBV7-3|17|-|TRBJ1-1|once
TGTGCCAGCAGCTTAACGATGAGAGTATTGGTGAACACTGAAGCTTTCTTT
CASSLTMRVLVNTEAFF
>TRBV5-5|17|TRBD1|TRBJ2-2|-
TGTGCCAGCAGCTTGGGTCCGGGACAGAAGAACACCGGGGAGCTGTTTTTT
CASSLGPGQKNTGELFF
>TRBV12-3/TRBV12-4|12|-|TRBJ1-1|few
TGTGCCAGCAGTTTAAGCGACAGTGAAGCTTTCTTT
CASSLSDSEAFF
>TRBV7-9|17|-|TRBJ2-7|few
TGTGCCAGCAGCTTAGGGGAGGCAGCGGAGGCCGTCTACGAGCAGTACTTC
CASSLGEAAEAVYEQYF
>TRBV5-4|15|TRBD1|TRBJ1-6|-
TGTGCCAGCAGCCTCCGGGACAGGGATAATTCACCCCTCCACTTT
CASSLRDRDNSPLHF
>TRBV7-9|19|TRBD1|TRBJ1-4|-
TGTGCCAGCAGCTCCACCCTTCGGGACAGGGAGGGTATCGCGGTAAAACTGTTTTTT
CASSSTLRDREGIAVKLFF
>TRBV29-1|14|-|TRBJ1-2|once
TGCAGCGTTGAAACGAGGGCCTTGTCGAATGGCTACACCTTC
CSVETRALSNGYTF
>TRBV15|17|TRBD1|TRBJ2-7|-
TGTGCCACCAGCAGAGGTCAGGGGACAGGTTCTTCCTACGAGCAGTACTTC
CATSRGQGTGSSYEQYF
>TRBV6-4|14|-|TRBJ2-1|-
TGTGCCAGCAGCCCGACGATTGGGAGCAATGAGCAGTTCTTC
CASSPTIGSNEQFF
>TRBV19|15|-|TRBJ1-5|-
TGTGCCAGTAGTATATGGTCGCAGAGCAATCAGCCCCAGCATTTT
CASSIWSQSNQPQHF
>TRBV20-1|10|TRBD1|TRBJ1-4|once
TGCAGTCTCAGGGGGGAAAAACTGTTTTTT
CSLRGEKLFF
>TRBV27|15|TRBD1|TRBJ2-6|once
TGTGCCAGCGCGAAGGACAGGGCTGGGGCCAACGTCCTGACTTTC
CASAKDRAGANVLTF
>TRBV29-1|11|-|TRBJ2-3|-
TGCAGCGTTGAAATAGGAGATACGCAGTATTTT
CSVEIGDTQYF
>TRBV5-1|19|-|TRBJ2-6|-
TGCGCCAGCAGCTTCCAGCCATCGCGGGGAGTAACTGGGGCCAACGTCCTGACTTTC
CASSFQPSRGVTGANVLTF
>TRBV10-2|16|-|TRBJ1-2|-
TGCGCCAGCAGTGAGGTCGTGGGGGGCTTGTACTATGGCTACACCTTC
CASSEVVGGLYYGYTF
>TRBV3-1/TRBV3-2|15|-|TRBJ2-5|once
TGTGCCAGCAGCCGCAGCAGGGGGGCTCAAGAGACCCAGTACTTC
CASSRSRGAQETQYF
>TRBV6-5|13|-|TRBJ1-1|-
TGTGCCAGCAGCGCGCAGGGACCGTTGCTCGCTTTCTTT
CASSAQGPLLAFF
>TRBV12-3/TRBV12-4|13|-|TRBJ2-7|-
TGTGCCAGCAGTTTTGGGCCGACTTACGAGCAGTACTTC
CASSFGPTYEQYF
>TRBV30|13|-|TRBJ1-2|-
TGTGCCTGGAGTGTAGGGGAAGGCTATGGCTACACCTTC
CAWSVGEGYGYTF
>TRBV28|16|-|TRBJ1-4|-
TGTGCCAGCAGTTTAGAGTTCCAGGGAAGGGGAGAAAAACTGTTTTTT
CASSLEFQGRGEKLFF